This T cell receptor beta chain stems from a study of T cells after yellow fever vaccination. Study as a whole: The SMART-Seq v4 Ultra Low Input method served to prepare the low-cell-number fractions. Findings and limits, study-wide: Within FACS-sorted repertoires, abundant clonotypes contaminating from the bulk population could be present. Although the secondary response was weaker, it peaked faster, at day 5 versus 15.

MiXCR, applied by TCRdb to the 5' RACE reads, yields one record per CDR3 protein. The data hold some 320,000 distinct CDR3 sequences, with 8.7% observed a single time. A remark on this clonotype: What it binds is unknown.

Germline CDR1 is LGHDT and CDR2 is YNNKEL (reference sequence). V gave up 0 bases and J gave up 2 bases; unmatched junction bases: 5. This CDR3 spans 18 amino acids. The input for sequencing was PBMCs, taken on the day of the first yellow fever vaccination. The source is a man between 18 and 35 years old who received the YFV17D yellow fever vaccine. The V call is TRBV3-1, the J call TRBJ2-6; TRBD2 agrees at 9 bases. The CDR3 DNA reads as TGTGCCAGCAGCCAAGAGAGCATAGCGGGGGCTGGGGCCAACGTCCTGACTTTC. Residues: CASSQESIAGAGANVLTF.